A selection of T cell receptor beta chains follows, all from one sample in a study of blood T cell repertoires in COVID-19. The method was immunoSEQ multiplex PCR; TCRdb's version includes in-frame clones alone and lacks a portion of them. The sample lists 97,000 or so clones, approximately 86% occurring once. The specimen sequenced was peripheral blood. These receptors were taken from a man between 50 and 59 years old with active or convalescent COVID-19. CDR3s include the opening cysteine and the closing phenylalanine or tryptophan. A D gene is named only where the DNA matches it firmly. Where a row states a size, it is once, few, many or the class of an expanded clone; other rows omit it.

J gene: TRBJ2-3; D gene: TRBD1; V gene: TRBV4-1; clone size: .; CDR3 protein: CASSGTGLGADTQYF; CDR3 DNA: TGCGCCAGCAGCGGGACAGGCCTAGGGGCAGATACGCAGTATTTT
J gene: TRBJ1-5; D gene: TRBD1; V gene: TRBV2; clone size: .; CDR3 protein: CASSGGQSHQPQHF; CDR3 DNA: TGTGCCAGCAGCGGGGGACAGAGCCATCAGCCCCAGCATTTT
J gene: TRBJ2-5; D gene: TRBD1; V gene: TRBV7-9; clone size: .; CDR3 protein: CASSLAVGGEETQYF; CDR3 DNA: TGTGCCAGCAGCTTAGCGGTAGGGGGCGAAGAGACCCAGTACTTC
J gene: TRBJ1-1; D gene: .; V gene: TRBV19; clone size: .; CDR3 protein: CASSGVEGVTEAFF; CDR3 DNA: TGTGCCAGTAGTGGGGTCGAGGGGGTGACTGAAGCTTTCTTT
J gene: TRBJ2-3; D gene: TRBD2; V gene: TRBV2; clone size: .; CDR3 protein: CASSPSGSGTDTQYF; CDR3 DNA: TGTGCCAGCAGTCCTAGCGGGTCTGGCACAGATACGCAGTATTTT
J gene: TRBJ1-2; D gene: .; V gene: TRBV5-1; clone size: .; CDR3 protein: CASSLGTPGTGYTF; CDR3 DNA: TGCGCCAGCAGCTTAGGGACTCCAGGGACGGGCTACACCTTC
J gene: TRBJ2-7; D gene: TRBD1; V gene: TRBV7-2; clone size: .; CDR3 protein: CASSLGTGTGWYEQYF; CDR3 DNA: TGTGCCAGCAGCTTAGGCACCGGGACAGGGTGGTACGAGCAGTACTTC
J gene: TRBJ2-3; D gene: .; V gene: TRBV11-2; clone size: .; CDR3 protein: CASSLVFSSSTDTQYF; CDR3 DNA: TGTGCCAGCAGCTTAGTCTTTAGCAGCAGCACAGATACGCAGTATTTT
J gene: TRBJ2-7; D gene: TRBD2; V gene: TRBV11-2; clone size: .; CDR3 protein: CASRLLAGGYEQYF; CDR3 DNA: TGTGCCAGCAGGTTACTAGCGGGAGGGTACGAGCAGTACTTC
J gene: TRBJ1-2; D gene: .; V gene: TRBV7-8; clone size: .; CDR3 protein: CASSPDRSYGYTF; CDR3 DNA: TGTGCCAGCAGCCCTGACAGATCCTATGGCTACACCTTC
J gene: TRBJ1-2; D gene: TRBD1; V gene: TRBV7-6; clone size: .; CDR3 protein: CASSSGGAGGAYGYTF; CDR3 DNA: TGTGCCAGCAGCTCAGGTGGGGCAGGGGGCGCCTATGGCTACACCTTC
J gene: TRBJ1-2; D gene: .; V gene: TRBV7-9; clone size: .; CDR3 protein: CASSLGAGPHGYTF; CDR3 DNA: TGTGCCAGCAGCTTAGGGGCAGGGCCCCACGGCTACACCTTC
J gene: TRBJ2-7; D gene: TRBD1; V gene: TRBV7-9; clone size: .; CDR3 protein: CASSLAGTDYEQYF; CDR3 DNA: TGTGCCAGCAGCTTAGCTGGGACAGACTACGAGCAGTACTTC
J gene: TRBJ2-1; D gene: TRBD2; V gene: TRBV5-1; clone size: .; CDR3 protein: CASSTVPGLAGVNEQFF; CDR3 DNA: TGCGCCAGCAGTACCGTACCGGGACTAGCGGGGGTCAATGAGCAGTTCTTC
J gene: TRBJ2-3; D gene: TRBD2; V gene: TRBV18; clone size: .; CDR3 protein: CASSPTSGGAASTDTQYF; CDR3 DNA: TGTGCCAGCTCACCAACTAGCGGGGGGGCCGCTAGCACAGATACGCAGTATTTT
J gene: TRBJ1-2; D gene: .; V gene: TRBV19; clone size: once; CDR3 protein: CASSRLQGPNYGYTF; CDR3 DNA: TGTGCCAGTAGCCGATTGCAGGGGCCGAACTATGGCTACACCTTC
J gene: TRBJ2-5; D gene: .; V gene: TRBV5-8; clone size: .; CDR3 protein: CASSLEAGRETQYF; CDR3 DNA: TGTGCCAGCAGCTTGGAAGCAGGGAGGGAGACCCAGTACTTC
J gene: TRBJ2-1; D gene: TRBD2; V gene: TRBV4-1; clone size: .; CDR3 protein: CASSQDGAGGIYNEQFF; CDR3 DNA: TGCGCCAGCAGCCAAGACGGAGCGGGGGGGATCTACAATGAGCAGTTCTTC
J gene: TRBJ1-6; D gene: .; V gene: TRBV9; clone size: .; CDR3 protein: CASSDLPNSPLHF; CDR3 DNA: TGTGCCAGCAGCGACCTACCAAATTCACCCCTCCACTTT
J gene: TRBJ1-2; D gene: TRBD1; V gene: TRBV14; clone size: .; CDR3 protein: CASSQTTGFYGYTF; CDR3 DNA: TGTGCCAGCAGCCAAACGACAGGGTTCTATGGCTACACCTTC
J gene: TRBJ2-7; D gene: .; V gene: TRBV24-1; clone size: .; CDR3 protein: CATSVFTGISYEQYF; CDR3 DNA: TGTGCCACCAGCGTATTCACAGGGATATCCTACGAGCAGTACTTC
J gene: TRBJ1-2; D gene: TRBD1; V gene: TRBV19; clone size: .; CDR3 protein: CASSITPDRGYGYTF; CDR3 DNA: TGTGCCAGTAGTATTACTCCGGACAGGGGATATGGCTACACCTTC
J gene: TRBJ2-3; D gene: TRBD1; V gene: TRBV18; clone size: .; CDR3 protein: CASSADRTDTQYF; CDR3 DNA: TGTGCCAGCTCAGCGGACAGGACAGATACGCAGTATTTT
J gene: TRBJ1-5; D gene: TRBD1; V gene: TRBV6-6; clone size: .; CDR3 protein: CASRTGVDQPQHF; CDR3 DNA: TGTGCCAGCAGGACAGGGGTGGATCAGCCCCAGCATTTT
J gene: TRBJ2-1; D gene: .; V gene: TRBV7-6; clone size: few; CDR3 protein: CASSPHSNPSYNEQFF; CDR3 DNA: TGTGCCAGCAGCCCCCACAGTAACCCATCCTACAATGAGCAGTTCTTC
J gene: TRBJ2-1; D gene: .; V gene: TRBV19; clone size: .; CDR3 protein: CASSIGEQGGSYNEQFF; CDR3 DNA: TGTGCCAGTAGTATAGGCGAACAGGGAGGGTCCTACAATGAGCAGTTCTTC
J gene: TRBJ2-1; D gene: .; V gene: TRBV7-2; clone size: .; CDR3 protein: CASSLVVALDEQFF; CDR3 DNA: TGTGCCAGCAGCTTAGTGGTAGCCTTGGATGAGCAGTTCTTC
J gene: TRBJ2-5; D gene: TRBD1; V gene: TRBV7-2; clone size: .; CDR3 protein: CASSLDRVDRVETQYF; CDR3 DNA: TGTGCCAGCAGCTTAGATAGGGTCGACAGGGTAGAGACCCAGTACTTC
J gene: TRBJ2-3; D gene: TRBD2; V gene: TRBV13; clone size: .; CDR3 protein: CASSPRSGGSTDTQYF; CDR3 DNA: TGTGCCAGCAGCCCACGTAGCGGGGGCTCCACAGATACGCAGTATTTT
J gene: TRBJ2-3; D gene: .; V gene: TRBV5-1; clone size: .; CDR3 protein: CASSLADRSDTQYF; CDR3 DNA: TGCGCCAGCAGCTTGGCCGACAGGTCAGATACGCAGTATTTT
J gene: TRBJ2-7; D gene: TRBD1; V gene: TRBV6-6; clone size: .; CDR3 protein: CASSGPGQGAYEQYF; CDR3 DNA: TGTGCCAGCAGTGGGCCGGGACAGGGCGCCTACGAGCAGTACTTC
J gene: TRBJ2-3; D gene: TRBD2; V gene: TRBV18; clone size: once; CDR3 protein: CASSPPNGGGDTQYF; CDR3 DNA: TGTGCCAGCTCACCACCAAACGGCGGGGGAGATACGCAGTATTTT
J gene: TRBJ2-7; D gene: TRBD1; V gene: TRBV11-3; clone size: few; CDR3 protein: CASSFGTGGLDEQYF; CDR3 DNA: TGTGCCAGCAGCTTTGGAACAGGGGGCTTGGACGAGCAGTACTTC